What follows describes a single TCR beta chain. The CDR3 extends over 14 amino acids. In germline, CDR1 is SGHKS, CDR2 YYEKEE (reference sequence). The junction had 3 bases not matched to a gene; V was cut back by 6 bases and J by 0 bases. The data were obtained in a study of PD-1 blockade in mismatch repair-deficient tumors. Method: immunoSEQ multiplex PCR; TCRdb's copy keeps in-frame clones and lacks some. This table has around 16,000 clones, roughly four fifths appearing once. The TCR comes from an adult with mismatch repair-deficient cancer. The material sequenced was PBMCs, taken 4 weeks after starting pembrolizumab. The rearrangement joins TRBV5-5 to TRBJ1-2, with TRBD1 identical over 9 bases. Here the CDR3 reads CASIRTGANYGYTF. For the CDR3, the DNA is TGTGCCAGCATCCGGACAGGGGCTAACTATGGCTACACCTTC.